The rows below give T cell receptor beta chains drawn from one sample of a study of hypomethylating agent response in myelodysplastic syndrome. TCRdb keeps only in-frame clones here, not all; method: immunoSEQ multiplex PCR. Among around 3,000 clones, roughly four fifths were seen once, and the ten largest hold 25% to 30%. The sample in question was bone marrow, obtained before or after starting hypomethylating agent treatment for myelodysplastic syndrome (not recorded which). These receptors were taken from a human donor with myelodysplastic syndrome. CDR3s include the opening cysteine and the closing phenylalanine or tryptophan. A D gene is named only where the DNA matches it firmly. Not every row has a clone size; where given, it reads once, few, many or a size class.

D gene	J gene	V gene	clone size	CDR3 DNA	CDR3 protein
TRBD2	TRBJ2-5	TRBV5-1	-	TGCGCCAGCAAGAGGCTAGCGGGGGGGCTGGGCCAAGAGACCCAGTACTTC	CASKRLAGGLGQETQYF
TRBD2	TRBJ2-1	TRBV5-1	-	TGCGCCAGCAGCCGAATTTTTTCGACTAGCGGGGAGTATGAGCAGTTCTTC	CASSRIFSTSGEYEQFF
-	TRBJ1-5	TRBV19	-	TGTGCCAGTAGTACCCCCGGACCTTCCCCGGCGGGTCAGCCCCAGCATTTT	CASSTPGPSPAGQPQHF
TRBD2	TRBJ2-3	TRBV11-2	-	TGTGCCAGCAGCTTACATTCGGGAGGGCCGGGAGATACGCAGTATTTT	CASSLHSGGPGDTQYF
-	TRBJ2-5	TRBV7-2	-	TGTGCCAGCAGCTTAGACGGGGGCCGGAAAGAGACCCAGTACTTC	CASSLDGGRKETQYF
TRBD2	TRBJ2-3	TRBV5-1	-	TGCGCCAGCAGCCTAGGACTAGCGGGGCGCTATGGGAAAGATACGCAGTATTTT	CASSLGLAGRYGKDTQYF
TRBD2	TRBJ2-1	TRBV7-3	-	TGTGCCAGCAGCTTAGTAGCGGGGCGGCACAATGAGCAGTTCTTC	CASSLVAGRHNEQFF
-	TRBJ1-2	TRBV27	-	TGTGCCAGCAGTGGGGGTTACTATGGCTACACCTTC	CASSGGYYGYTF
-	TRBJ1-2	TRBV27	-	TGTGCCAGCAGTCCCGGGGCTGGCTATGGCTACACCTTC	CASSPGAGYGYTF
-	TRBJ2-3	TRBV7-8	-	TGTGCCAGCAGCCTCCGGGACGCACTGGGAGATACGCAGTATTTT	CASSLRDALGDTQYF
-	TRBJ2-2	TRBV7-8	-	TGTGCCAGCAGCTTAATCCAGGGACCCACCGGGGAGCTGTTTTTT	CASSLIQGPTGELFF
-	TRBJ1-4	TRBV15	-	TGTGCCACCAGCAGAGGCAGGGGTGCGACTAATGAAAAACTGTTTTTT	CATSRGRGATNEKLFF
TRBD1	TRBJ1-3	TRBV5-1	-	TGCGCCAGCAGCGCGACAGGGAGAACTGGAAACACCATATATTTT	CASSATGRTGNTIYF
-	TRBJ1-5	TRBV7-7	-	TGTGCCAGCAGCTTGGGTCCCGGTCAGCCCCAGCATTTT	CASSLGPGQPQHF
TRBD1	TRBJ2-2	TRBV7-6	-	TGTGCCAGCAGTTCAACAGGGGGAGTCACCGGGGAGCTGTTTTTT	CASSSTGGVTGELFF
-	TRBJ1-1	TRBV27	-	TGTGCCAGCAGCCGACCGGGTGAGGGCGTGAGGACTGAAGCTTTCTTT	CASSRPGEGVRTEAFF
TRBD1	TRBJ2-7	TRBV5-1	once	TGCGCCAGCAGCTTGGTGGGACAGGGGGCGAATCAGCAGTACTTC	CASSLVGQGANQQYF
TRBD1	TRBJ2-2	TRBV25-1	few	TGTGCCAGCGTTGCCCGGGACAGAATGTTTTTT	CASVARDRMFF
-	TRBJ1-5	TRBV6-1	-	TGTGCCAGCAGTGAAGCTTGGCCCCAGCATTTT	CASSEAWPQHF